This passage covers 21 T cell receptor beta chains from one sample sequenced in a study of CD8 T cells in ankylosing spondylitis. TCRdb used MiXCR to reprocess the 5' RACE reads, holding one entry per CDR3 protein. The table records roughly 200,000 distinct CDR3 sequences, about 26% of them present only once. The sample was blood, either unsorted or a sorted T cell fraction (not recorded which). Source of these receptors: a male donor with ankylosing spondylitis or in good health (not recorded which).

This clonotype has just a few counts. The V gene is TRBV12-3 or TRBV12-4, the J gene TRBJ2-7; TRBD2 is a possible D gene (6 bases). This CDR3 has 11 amino acids. The germline V and J ends were trimmed by 3 bases and 12 bases, with 12 bases remaining between them. In DNA form, the CDR3 reads TGTGCCAGCAGTTTCGGGGGTCTAAGGTACTTC. Protein: CASSFGGLRYF.

This clonotype has ten or more counts. One end of the junction does not line up with germline, which may come from a read error. The chain carries TRBV20-1 and TRBJ2-3; TRBD2 aligns across 7 bases. From germline, CDR1 is DFQATT and CDR2 SNEGSKA (reference sequence). This CDR3 has 13 residues. DNA for the CDR3: TGCAGTGCTGACCCGACTAGCAAAGATACGCAGTATTTT. It encodes CSADPTSKDTQYF.

This clonotype was counted ten times or more. The gene calls are TRBV6-6 and TRBJ1-5; 8 nucleotides match TRBD1. This CDR3 is 13 amino acids long. CDR1 and CDR2 (germline): MNHNY, SVGAGI (reference sequence). The ends lost 6 bases at V and 15 bases at J; junction bases unmatched: 13. CDR3 sequence reads: CASRQKGTGSPHF. The CDR3 nucleotides are TGTGCCAGCAGACAAAAAGGGACAGGATCCCCGCATTTT.

In this sample, this clonotype turned up a few times. The V and J genes are TRBV29-1 and TRBJ1-1, with D tentatively TRBD1 (6 bases). The CDR3 contains 11 residues. From germline, CDR1 is SQVTM and CDR2 ANQGSEA. Trimming took off 7 bases at V and 10 bases at J, with 16 bases between the two ends. The CDR3 is CSALRGYGAFF. Written as DNA, the CDR3 is TGCAGCGCCCTCAGGGGTTACGGAGCTTTCTTT.

This clonotype was recorded once. This rearrangement joins TRBV6-5 to TRBJ1-3; D is unclear. Per germline, CDR1 MNHEY and CDR2 SVGAGI. Trimming took off 2 bases at V and 1 base at J, with 12 bases between the two ends. The CDR3 covers 16 residues. Written as DNA, the CDR3 is TGTGCCAGCAGTTACAAAAGACCTCGATCTGGAAACACCATATATTTT. It specifies CASSYKRPRSGNTIYF.

This clonotype was recorded a few times. This chain joins TRBV27 and TRBJ2-7, with TRBD1 matching over 7 bases. V lost 3 bases to trimming and J lost 5 bases; unmatched junction nucleotides: 7. The CDR3 is 14 amino acids. Germline V lookup: CDR1 MNHEY, CDR2 SMNVEV (reference sequence). Written as DNA, the CDR3 is TGTGCCAGCAGTTTTGGCGACAGGGTCAACGAGCAGTACTTC. Encoded protein: CASSFGDRVNEQYF.

The V and J genes are TRBV5-1 and TRBJ1-2, with 10 bases matching TRBD1. The CDR3 loop spans 15 amino acids. CDR1 and CDR2 from the germline V gene are SGHRS and YFSETQ. Trimming cost V 0 bases and J 7 bases; bases outside gene matches: 6. DNA for the CDR3: TGCGCCAGCAGCTTGGTGGACGACAGGGGGCCTGGCTACACCTTC. It translates to CASSLVDDRGPGYTF.

This clonotype was picked up many times. The rearrangement joins TRBV6-1 to TRBJ2-1, with TRBD2 identical over 10 bases. The CDR3 contains 15 residues. Germline V gives CDR1 MNHNS, CDR2 SASEGT. V was clipped by 6 bases and J by 4 bases; unmatched bases: 6. The chain's CDR3 is CASRKLAGGYNEQFF. Written as DNA, the CDR3 is TGTGCCAGCAGAAAGTTAGCGGGAGGATACAATGAGCAGTTCTTC.

This clonotype was detected a few times. The V and J genes are TRBV20-1 and TRBJ2-7; 8 nucleotides line up with TRBD1. Germline CDR1 DFQATT, CDR2 SNEGSKA (reference sequence). Trimming took 5 bases from V and 2 from J; bases not matched to a gene: 2. The CDR3 length is 12 residues. Here the CDR3 DNA reads TGCAGTGCTCAACAGGGGGCCTACGAGCAGTACTTC. Protein product: CSAQQGAYEQYF.

The chain couples TRBV20-1 to TRBJ2-7; possibly TRBD2 for D (5 bases). The CDR3 is 14 amino acids. Trimming shortened V by 2 bases and J by 0 bases, and 11 bases separated the two germline ends. CDR1 is DFQATT, CDR2 SNEGSKA, per germline (reference sequence). The CDR3 here is CSARRPEGSYEQYF. The CDR3 DNA is TGCAGTGCTAGAAGGCCAGAGGGCTCCTACGAGCAGTACTTC.

Ten or more counts support this clonotype. The V and J genes are TRBV9 and TRBJ2-2; 9 bases are shared with TRBD2. The germline CDR1 and CDR2 sequences are SGDLS and YYNGEE. The CDR3 totals 15 residues. J was trimmed by 8 bases and V by 1 base; bases with no gene match: 6. The CDR3 spells CASSVYLAGSGELFF. The CDR3 region has the DNA TGTGCCAGCAGCGTATATCTAGCGGGGTCGGGGGAGCTGTTTTTT.

The chain is built from TRBV20-1 and TRBJ2-7; 8 positions agree with TRBD1. Trimming took 5 bases from V and 3 from J; bases not matched to a gene: 9. Germline assignment: CDR1 DFQATT and CDR2 SNEGSKA (reference sequence). The CDR3 spans 14 residues. CDR3 amino acids: CSASSDRVDYEQYF. The DNA for the CDR3 is TGCAGTGCTTCCTCGGACAGGGTGGACTACGAGCAGTACTTC.

This clonotype was counted a few times. This sequence joins TRBV20-1 and TRBJ2-7; D might be TRBD2 (6 bases). Trimming took 0 bases from V and 2 from J, leaving 14 bases between them. This CDR3 is 15 amino acids long. Germline V gene data show CDR1 as DFQATT and CDR2 as SNEGSKA (reference sequence). This CDR3 is CSARDAGAGPYEQYF. The CDR3 bases are TGCAGTGCTAGAGACGCCGGGGCGGGGCCCTACGAGCAGTACTTC.

This clonotype was counted many times. The chain employs TRBV5-1 and TRBJ2-1; D gene ambiguous. V dropped 4 bases and J dropped 3 bases, with 17 bases sitting between them. The CDR3 covers 16 residues. From germline, CDR1 is SGHRS and CDR2 YFSETQ. The CDR3 DNA sequence: TGCGCCAGCAGCCCCTCGGTTGGCGGAAACTACAATGAGCAGTTCTTC. Protein product: CASSPSVGGNYNEQFF.

This rearrangement joins TRBV12-3 or TRBV12-4 to TRBJ2-1, with 13 positions matching TRBD2. J gave up 15 bases and V 5 bases, and 10 bases lay outside the gene matches. The CDR3 is made up of 14 amino acids. In DNA form, the CDR3 reads TGTGCCAGCAGTGAGGCCGGGACTAGCGGGAATCGGTTCTTC. It is translated as CASSEAGTSGNRFF.

This clonotype was seen repeatedly, ten times or more. The gene calls are TRBV12-3 or TRBV12-4 and TRBJ1-2; D may be TRBD1 (5 bases). The V end lost 6 bases, the J end lost 9 bases, and 14 bases lay between the germline ends. The CDR3 has 12 residues. The CDR3 here is CASSPSRGRYTF. The CDR3 DNA reads TGTGCCAGCAGCCCTTCGAGGGGTCGCTACACCTTC.

Only a few counts were recorded for this clonotype. The chain recombines TRBV5-1 with TRBJ2-5, with no clear D. Germline V gene data show CDR1 as SGHRS and CDR2 as YFSETQ. With 1 base removed from V and 1 base from J, the gap between germline ends came to 8 bases. CDR3 length equals 14 residues. The CDR3 bases are TGCGCCAGCAGCTTGAGCCGATCCCAAGAGACCCAGTACTTC. It yields the protein CASSLSRSQETQYF.

Worth noting for this clonotype: Germline is not matched at one junction end, which may reflect a read error. V is TRBV29-1 and J is TRBJ2-7; D is undetermined. This CDR3 spans 11 amino acids. Looked up from germline, CDR1 is SQVTM and CDR2 is ANQGSEA. CDR3 residues: CSVVNSSEQYF. The CDR3 DNA reads as TGCAGCGTTGTCAACTCCTCCGAGCAGTACTTC.

Here the CDR3 reads CASSLDSKTQYF. DNA for the CDR3: TGTGCCAGCTCACTGGATTCAAAGACCCAGTACTTC. The V call is TRBV18, the J call TRBJ2-5; D ambiguous. With 4 bases removed from V and 6 bases from J, the gap between germline ends came to 9 bases. The CDR3 runs 12 residues. Germline CDR1 reads KGHSH; CDR2 reads LQKENI.

The table lists this clonotype with many counts. This chain links TRBV28 with TRBJ2-5, with D possibly called TRBD1 or TRBD2 (5 bases each). Germline CDR1 is MDHEN and CDR2 is SYDVKM. Trimming pared 5 bases from V and 3 bases from J, leaving 7 bases between. The CDR3 sequence is 12 residues long. CDR3 in DNA: TGTGCCAGCAGTGGGGGAAAAGAGACCCAGTACTTC. This gives the protein CASSGGKETQYF. The variable domain in full, completed from reference TRBV28 and TRBJ2-5, reads DVKVTQSSRYLVKRTGEKVFLECVQDMDHENMFWYRQDPGLGLRLIYFSYDVKMKEKGDIPEGYSVSREKKERFSLILESASTNQTSMYLCASSGGKETQYFGPGTRLLVL.

This clonotype was recorded many times. The chain employs TRBV5-1 and TRBJ2-1; 7 nucleotides align to TRBD2. V dropped 2 bases and J dropped 8; count of bases not matched to a gene: 10. CDR3 length: 15 amino acids. The germline V gene has CDR1 SGHRS and CDR2 YFSETQ. The CDR3 sequence is CASSLAGWGGDEQFF. The CDR3 DNA follows: TGCGCCAGCAGCTTAGCGGGATGGGGAGGGGATGAGCAGTTCTTC.